One TCR beta chain is described in this entry. Just one base apart from a much larger clone, this may be a read error. This sample was included in a study of glioma-infiltrating T cells. V shed 5 bases and J shed 12 bases, with 14 bases lying between them. The CDR3 has 12 residues. Using RNA template, CDR3s of TCR alpha and beta were amplified with iRepertoire arm-PCR. TCRdb itself ran the multiplex PCR reads through MiXCR, one entry per CDR3 protein. The table records about 94,000 distinct CDR3 sequences, about a quarter of them present only once. The chain recombines TRBV12-3 or TRBV12-4 with TRBJ2-4; D may be TRBD1 (5 bases). The sample comprised glioma tissue, nonneoplastic brain tissue, or PBMCs (not recorded which). This TCR came from a human donor with low-grade glioma or glioblastoma, undergoing nonglioma brain surgery, or in good health (not recorded which). The CDR3 DNA reads TGTGCCAGCAGTCCGCAGGGAACCACTCAGTACTTC. Amino acids: CASSPQGTTQYF.